These 32 T cell receptor beta chains were all obtained from the same sample, sequenced in a study of blood T cell repertoires in COVID-19. TCRdb's copy holds only in-frame clones and misses some; the assay was immunoSEQ multiplex PCR. The repertoire includes hundreds of thousands of clones, 89% of them detected once, and more than 5.5% sits in the top ten. What was sequenced was peripheral blood. These receptors all come from a man aged 60 to 69 who had recovered from COVID-19.

The J gene is TRBJ1-4, the V gene TRBV25-1; no clear D. The V end was cut by 3 bases, the J end by 7 bases, with 21 bases between. The CDR3 is 17 amino acids. From germline, CDR1 is MGHDK and CDR2 SYGVNS. The CDR3 DNA sequence: TGTGCCAGCAGTGAGGCCGGGTCCTATCCTGGTGGTGAAAAACTGTTTTTT. Protein product: CASSEAGSYPGGEKLFF.

V usage is TRBV7-8 and J usage is TRBJ1-3, with unresolved D. Germline CDR1 is SGHVS and CDR2 is FQNEAQ. The CDR3 length is 14 residues. The V gene lost 3 bases and the J gene lost 3 bases, with 9 bases spanning the gap. This CDR3 is CASSLAGIGNTIYF. The DNA of the CDR3 is TGTGCCAGCAGCTTGGCAGGCATTGGAAACACCATATATTTT. The full variable domain, completed using reference TRBV7-8 and TRBJ1-3, is GAGVSQSPRYKVAKRGQDVALRCDPISGHVSLFWYQQALGQGPEFLTYFQNEAQLDKSGLPSDRFFAERPEGSVSTLKIQRTQQEDSAVYLCASSLAGIGNTIYFGEGSWLTVV.

The V call is TRBV5-1, the J call TRBJ1-1; TRBD1 is a possible D gene (6 bases). Germline V CDR1 and CDR2: SGHRS, YFSETQ. Trimming took 5 bases from V and 3 from J, leaving 11 bases between them. This CDR3 is built from 13 residues. CDR3 nucleotide sequence: TGCGCCAGCAGACTCAGGGGTGACACTGAAGCTTTCTTT. It codes for CASRLRGDTEAFF.

The gene calls are TRBV12-3 or TRBV12-4 and TRBJ2-7, with D tentatively TRBD1 (6 bases). The length of the CDR3 is 13 residues. V was cut by 3 bases and J by 7 bases, with 13 bases left in between. DNA for the CDR3: TGTGCCAGCAGTTTTTGGGGGCTGGGTGAGCAGTACTTC. It is translated as CASSFWGLGEQYF.

The rearrangement joins TRBV11-2 to TRBJ2-2, with TRBD1 as a possible D gene (6 bases). This CDR3 spans 14 amino acids. Trimming took 6 bases from V and 8 from J, leaving 16 bases between them. Germline CDR1 SGHAT, CDR2 FQNNGV. CDR3 in amino acids: CASRHNRDWGELFF. Here the CDR3 DNA reads TGTGCCAGCAGACACAACAGGGATTGGGGGGAGCTGTTTTTT.

The chain is built from TRBV19 and TRBJ1-6, with 10 bases fitting TRBD1. The CDR3 has 15 amino acids. Germline assignment: CDR1 LNHDA and CDR2 SQIVND (reference sequence). Trimming took 6 bases from V and 5 from J; bases not matched to a gene: 4. The DNA for the CDR3 is TGTGCCAGTAGCCTGACAGGGGGCAATAATTCACCCCTCCACTTT. Its protein is CASSLTGGNNSPLHF.

V is TRBV6-2 or TRBV6-3 and J is TRBJ2-3; 10 positions match TRBD2. V lost 2 bases to trimming and J lost 2 bases; unmatched junction nucleotides: 10. Germline CDR1 MNHEY, CDR2 SVGEGT. This CDR3 contains 18 residues. Here the CDR3 reads CASSYGTVAGGLTDTQYF. The CDR3, as DNA: TGTGCCAGCAGTTACGGTACCGTAGCGGGAGGACTCACAGATACGCAGTATTTT.

The chain has TRBV6-5 and TRBJ1-1; a possible D gene is TRBD1 (5 bases). Germline CDR1 reads MNHEY; CDR2 reads SVGAGI. The CDR3 totals 13 residues. Trimming pared 6 bases from V and 5 bases from J, leaving 13 bases between. The CDR3 sequence: CASRSRVRTEAFF. The CDR3 coding sequence is TGTGCCAGCAGGAGCAGGGTACGGACTGAAGCTTTCTTT.

The rearrangement links TRBV15 to TRBJ2-7; D perhaps matches TRBD1 (6 bases). The CDR3 covers 18 residues. Trimming pared 3 bases from V and 1 base from J, leaving 22 bases between. Per the germline V gene, CDR1 is LNHNV and CDR2 is YYDKDF (reference sequence). The CDR3 DNA follows: TGTGCCACCAGCAGGACTCCCAAATATACGGGACAATCCTACGAGCAGTACTTC. Translated: CATSRTPKYTGQSYEQYF.

The V and J genes are TRBV5-1 and TRBJ1-6; 7 bases are a match to TRBD1. The CDR3 runs 18 residues. Germline CDR1 and CDR2: SGHRS and YFSETQ. V shed 0 bases, J shed 1 base, and the junction held 7 bases outside the gene matches. CDR3 amino acids: CASSLEDRVISYNSPLHF. The CDR3 DNA reads TGCGCCAGCAGCTTGGAAGACAGGGTGATTTCCTATAATTCACCCCTCCACTTT.

J is TRBJ2-1 and V is TRBV7-2; D is possibly TRBD2 (6 bases). From germline, CDR1 is SGHTA and CDR2 FQGNSA. V gave up 4 bases and J gave up 4 bases, with 17 bases separating them. This CDR3 is 16 amino acids long. The chain's CDR3 is CASSSLGGGIYNEQFF. DNA of the CDR3: TGTGCCAGCAGCTCCCTGGGAGGAGGGATATACAATGAGCAGTTCTTC.

The rearrangement uses TRBV3-1 (or the pseudogene TRBV3-2) and TRBJ1-1, with D unclear. This CDR3 is 15 amino acids long. Germline V gene sequence: CDR1 LGHDT, CDR2 YNNKEL (reference sequence). The ends were cut back, 1 base at V and 3 bases at J, with 12 bases in the middle. The CDR3 here is CASSQVGWSDTEAFF. The DNA for the CDR3 is TGTGCCAGCAGCCAAGTTGGATGGAGTGACACTGAAGCTTTCTTT.

The V gene is TRBV2, the J gene TRBJ1-2; 10 nucleotides align to TRBD1. The CDR3 is 14 amino acids. V lost 6 bases to trimming and J lost 5 bases; unmatched junction nucleotides: 6. Germline V gene lookup returns CDR1 SNHLY and CDR2 FYNNEI. The CDR3 DNA reads as TGTGCCAGCAGGGGCGGACAGGGGGAGTATGGCTACACCTTC. Translated, it gives CASRGGQGEYGYTF. The full variable domain, rest sourced from reference TRBV2 and TRBJ1-2, is EPEVTQTPSHQVTQMGQEVILRCVPISNHLYFYWYRQILGQKVEFLVSFYNNEISEKSEIFDDQFSVERPDGSNFTLKIRSTKLEDSAMYFCASRGGQGEYGYTFGSGTRLTVV.

V usage is TRBV19 and J usage is TRBJ1-2, with 11 nucleotides matching TRBD1. Per the germline V gene, CDR1 is LNHDA and CDR2 is SQIVND (reference sequence). V lost 7 bases, J lost 2 bases, and 6 bases stayed unmatched. The CDR3 consists of 15 residues. The CDR3 coding sequence is TGTGCCAGTACCCTATGGACAGGGGGCAACTATGGCTACACCTTC. Amino acids: CASTLWTGGNYGYTF.

The chain is built from TRBV3-1 (or the pseudogene TRBV3-2) and TRBJ1-2, with D possibly being TRBD1 (5 bases). Trimming removed 2 bases at V and 8 bases at J, with 18 bases between. Germline V CDR1 and CDR2: LGHDT, YNNKEL (reference sequence). The CDR3 runs 15 residues. The CDR3 DNA follows: TGTGCCAGCAGCCAATGGGGCGGGGAGAATCGGGGCTACACCTTC. Translation: CASSQWGGENRGYTF.

With respect to this clone: A clone one base away is much larger, so this may be a read error. The chain employs TRBV5-4 and TRBJ1-1; TRBD1 aligns across 7 bases. Germline V CDR1 and CDR2: SGHNT, YYREEE (reference sequence). With 4 bases clipped from V and 3 bases from J, the junction kept 3 bases outside the gene matches. The CDR3 spans 13 residues. The CDR3 sequence: CASSRDSHTEAFF. The CDR3 nucleotides read TGTGCCAGCAGCCGGGACAGCCACACTGAAGCTTTCTTT.

The CDR3 DNA reads as TGTGCCAGCAGCGTAGACAGGGGAGGAGGTTCACCCCTCCACTTT. This gives the protein CASSVDRGGGSPLHF. The rearrangement joins TRBV9 to TRBJ1-6; 7 bases line up with TRBD1. The CDR3 sequence is 15 residues long. Germline V gene lookup returns CDR1 SGDLS and CDR2 YYNGEE. J lost 9 bases, V lost 0 bases, and 6 bases had no gene match.

The chain couples TRBV5-6 to TRBJ1-6; D remains unclear. This CDR3 region has 15 residues. V was trimmed by 0 bases and J by 3 bases, leaving 7 bases between them. Germline loops: CDR1 SGHDT, CDR2 YYEEEE. The CDR3, as DNA: TGTGCCAGCAGCTTGGCTGGGAGCTATAATTCACCCCTCCACTTT. It encodes CASSLAGSYNSPLHF. Looking up the rest from reference TRBV5-6 and TRBJ1-6 gives the full variable domain: DAGVTQSPTHLIKTRGQQVTLRCSPKSGHDTVSWYQQALGQGPQFIFQYYEEEERQRGNFPDRFSGHQFPNYSSELNVNALLLGDSALYLCASSLAGSYNSPLHFGNGTRLTVT.

This rearrangement joins TRBV21-1 to TRBJ2-1; the listed D gene, TRBD2, was not tested against the DNA. TRBV21-1 is a pseudogene locus. CDR3 length: 15 amino acids. The CDR3 loop is CASSKKAGSSFEQFF. The CDR3 bases are TGTGCCAGCAGCAAAAAAGCGGGTTCCTCTTTTGAGCAGTTCTTC.

This clone was seen only a few times. The rearrangement joins TRBV6-1 to TRBJ1-2; 12 nucleotides agree with TRBD1. The V gene's germline CDR1 is MNHNS and CDR2 SASEGT. Losses at the gene ends were 2 bases for V and 7 bases for J; bases not matched to a gene: 5. The CDR3 is made up of 15 amino acids. The CDR3: CASSERDRGRGGYTF. The CDR3 nucleotides read TGTGCCAGCAGTGAAAGGGACAGGGGGCGCGGTGGCTACACCTTC.

The chain uses TRBV10-3 and TRBJ1-1; no firm D call. Germline V lookup: CDR1 ENHRY, CDR2 SYGVKD. The CDR3 consists of 14 residues. The germline V and J ends were trimmed by 6 bases and 5 bases, with 16 bases remaining between them. The CDR3, as DNA: TGTGCCATCAGGGAATGGGCCGAGGGTACTGAAGCTTTCTTT. It encodes CAIREWAEGTEAFF.

V gene TRBV27 combines with J gene TRBJ1-2, with D tentatively TRBD1 (6 bases). This CDR3 has 13 amino acids. The germline V gene has CDR1 MNHEY and CDR2 SMNVEV (reference sequence). V shed 6 bases and J shed 8 bases, with 16 bases lying between them. The CDR3 loop reads CASSPQGSGGYTF. Written as DNA, the CDR3 is TGTGCCAGCAGCCCACAGGGATCGGGCGGCTACACCTTC.

The CDR3 DNA reads as TGTGCCAGTAAGGGCGAAGGGGCTAAGGGCTACACCTTC. Amino acid sequence: CASKGEGAKGYTF. The chain employs TRBV6-5 and TRBJ1-2, with TRBD1 as a possible D gene (5 bases). CDR3 length equals 13 residues. The germline CDR1 and CDR2 sequences are MNHEY and SVGAGI. The V end was cut by 9 bases, the J end by 8 bases, with 19 bases between.

The chain combines TRBV6-2 or TRBV6-3 with TRBJ1-2; perhaps TRBD1 as D (6 bases). The CDR3 loop spans 14 amino acids. The V gene lost 4 bases and the J gene lost 8 bases, with 17 bases spanning the gap. Per germline, CDR1 MNHEY and CDR2 SVGEGT. This CDR3 reads CASSLTGLSGGYTF. CDR3 nucleotides: TGTGCCAGCAGTTTGACAGGACTGTCAGGAGGCTACACCTTC.

In nucleotides, the CDR3 is TGTGCCAGCAGCCAGGGACAGAATAATGAAAAACTGTTTTTT. Protein: CASSQGQNNEKLFF. The genes are TRBV3-1 (or the pseudogene TRBV3-2) and TRBJ1-4; 7 bases map to TRBD1. V lost 3 bases, J lost 4 bases, and 2 bases stayed unmatched. The CDR3 has 14 amino acids. Germline V gene sequence: CDR1 LGHDT, CDR2 YNNKEL (reference sequence).

The chain combines TRBV11-2 with TRBJ2-7; perhaps TRBD1 as D (6 bases). V was pared by 4 bases and J by 2 bases, with 12 bases between. The germline gives CDR1 SGHAT, CDR2 FQNNGV. The CDR3 totals 14 residues. The chain's CDR3 is CASSSGTSAYEQYF. The CDR3 region has the DNA TGTGCCAGCAGCTCAGGGACATCCGCCTACGAGCAGTACTTC.

This chain connects TRBV7-2 to TRBJ2-6, with 8 bases fitting TRBD2. CDR1 SGHTA and CDR2 FQGNSA come from the germline V gene. The CDR3 contains 18 residues. Trimming removed 3 bases from V and 0 bases from J; junction bases left unmatched: 7. The CDR3 sequence: CASSFRRGDYSGANVLTF. CDR3 nucleotides: TGTGCCAGCAGCTTCCGGCGGGGGGATTACTCTGGGGCCAACGTCCTGACTTTC.

V is TRBV30 and J is TRBJ2-2; D not certain. The V gene lost 4 bases and the J gene lost 7 bases, with 19 bases spanning the gap. CDR1 and CDR2 (germline): GTSNPN, SVGIG (reference sequence). The CDR3 contains 15 residues. This CDR3 is CAWIPLAVGGGELFF. The CDR3 region has the DNA TGTGCCTGGATCCCTTTGGCGGTAGGCGGCGGGGAGCTGTTTTTT.

This clone has more than one count but fewer than ten. The chain combines TRBV18 with TRBJ1-3; a weak D match, TRBD1 (5 bases). Germline-derived CDR1 and CDR2 are KGHSH and LQKENI. The CDR3 extends over 13 amino acids. The V end lost 4 bases, the J end lost 5 bases, and 9 bases lay between the germline ends. CDR3 bases: TGTGCCAGCTCACAGGAGGGGAGAAACACCATATATTTT. Its protein is CASSQEGRNTIYF. The complete variable domain, with remaining parts taken from reference TRBV18 and TRBJ1-3, reads NAGVMQNPRHLVRRRGQEARLRCSPMKGHSHVYWYRQLPEEGLKFMVYLQKENIIDESGMPKERFSAEFPKEGPSILRIQQVVRGDSAAYFCASSQEGRNTIYFGEGSWLTVV.

Here the CDR3 reads CASSLRPGLAGAPEDEQFF. In DNA, the CDR3 is TGTGCCAGCAGCCTGAGGCCGGGACTAGCGGGAGCCCCAGAGGATGAGCAGTTCTTC. V and J are TRBV7-8 and TRBJ2-1; 14 positions agree with TRBD2. Germline values: CDR1 SGHVS, CDR2 FQNEAQ. This CDR3 contains 19 residues. V was clipped by 5 bases and J by 8 bases; unmatched bases: 17.

The chain joins TRBV14 to TRBJ1-1; D is possibly TRBD1 (6 bases). Deletions cut 5 bases from V and 11 bases from J, with 15 bases between. Germline values: CDR1 SGHDN, CDR2 FVKESK. The CDR3 contains 12 residues. CDR3 amino acids: CASSWDNRLAFF. The CDR3 coding sequence is TGTGCCAGCAGCTGGGACAATCGACTGGCTTTCTTT.

This chain connects TRBV3-1 (or the pseudogene TRBV3-2) to TRBJ1-3; weak D call: TRBD1 (5 bases). In germline, CDR1 is LGHDT, CDR2 YNNKEL (reference sequence). This CDR3 spans 16 amino acids. Deletions cut 4 bases from V and 4 bases from J, with 17 bases between. Here the CDR3 DNA reads TGTGCCAGCAGCCGGACCGGCCCGCGGGGGGGAAACACCATATATTTT. It codes for CASSRTGPRGGNTIYF.